The present T cell receptor (beta chain) was sequenced within a study of shared T cell receptors in the human thymus. Sequencing used immunoSEQ multiplex PCR; TCRdb keeps in-frame clones, though not all of them. This table holds around 730,000 clones, 80% to 90% found once. These sequences were also reported in another study, on human thymus T cells. That publication notes: Apparent skewing of V and J gene usage characterized both thymic and blood repertoires. Highly overlapping thymic repertoires among unrelated individuals were reported in related research.

The TCR originated in a girl in the first two years of life with a congenital heart defect. Sequencing was performed on thymocytes.

In nucleotides, the CDR3 is TGTGCCAGCAGTGAATCCCCTCCCGAGGAGGGGGAAAAACTGTTTTTT. This sequence encodes CASSESPPEEGEKLFF. This chain links TRBV6-1 with TRBJ1-4; TRBD1 might be the D (5 bases). CDR3 length equals 16 residues. Germline values: CDR1 MNHNS, CDR2 SASEGT. V was trimmed by 2 bases and J by 8 bases, leaving 18 bases between them.